These 17 T cell receptor beta chains originate from one sample sequenced in a study of tumor and adjacent non-tumor tissue in lung cancer. The template was RNA from unsorted bulk tissue. The normal lung tissue was taken more than 3 cm from the tumor edge. The library came from three nested PCR rounds adapted from ARM-PCR protocols. Via MiXCR, TCRdb re-called the multiplex PCR reads, giving one row per CDR3 protein. The data contain 70,000 to 90,000 distinct CDR3 sequences, roughly 80% of them singletons. Sequencing was done on a sample of distant non-tumor lung tissue. The receptors were gathered from a man aged 55 to 70 with non-small cell lung cancer.

In regard to this clonotype: The conserved closing phenylalanine or tryptophan is absent in this CDR3, likely reflecting a read error. The V call is TRBV29-1, the J call TRBJ2-7, with TRBD1 identical over 8 bases. This CDR3 contains 13 residues. The germline CDR1 and CDR2 sequences are SQVTM and ANQGSEA. In DNA form, the CDR3 reads TGCAGTGTTACCCGGACAGGGCAATACGAGCAGTACATC. This encodes CSVTRTGQYEQYI.

Turning to this clonotype: Relative to the germline gene, one junction end is altered; a read error may explain this. This sequence joins TRBV20-1 and TRBJ2-7; the match to TRBD2 covers 15 bases. Germline loops: CDR1 DFQATT, CDR2 SNEGSKA (reference sequence). The length of the CDR3 is 19 residues. CDR3 sequence: CSDREDWTSGRVVEREQYF. CDR3 sequence (DNA): TGCAGTGATAGAGAAGACTGGACTAGCGGGAGGGTTGTCGAGAGAGAGCAGTACTTC.

For this clonotype: A read error may account for a junction end that differs from germline. This chain connects TRBV20-1 to TRBJ2-1; tentatively, D is TRBD2 (5 bases). The CDR3 length is 14 residues. CDR1 and CDR2 (germline): DFQATT, SNEGSKA (reference sequence). For the CDR3, the DNA is TGCAATGCTAGAGGCCGGGAAGACCACAATGAGCAGTTCTTC. Translating gives CNARGREDHNEQFF.

The chain employs TRBV10-2 and TRBJ2-3, with 12 bases matching TRBD2. V was clipped by 6 bases and J by 14 bases; unmatched bases: 15. The CDR3 length is 15 residues. From germline, CDR1 is WSHSY and CDR2 SAAADI. The CDR3 protein is CASRLTSGSSDTRYF. The DNA of the CDR3 is TGCGCCAGCAGGCTGACTAGCGGGAGCTCAGATACACGGTATTTT.

This chain uses TRBV11-2 with TRBJ2-1; tentative D call: TRBD2 (5 bases). Germline V gene sequence: CDR1 SGHAT, CDR2 FQNNGV. V was clipped by 5 bases and J by 0 bases, with 11 bases between them. The CDR3 extends over 15 amino acids. In DNA form, the CDR3 reads TGTGCCAGCAGCCCAGGACTCAGCTCCTACAATGAGCAGTTCTTC. Translated, it gives CASSPGLSSYNEQFF. Full variable domain (remainder filled in from reference TRBV11-2 and TRBJ2-1): EAGVAQSPRYKIIEKRQSVAFWCNPISGHATLYWYQQILGQGPKLLIQFQNNGVVDDSQLPKDRFSAERLKGVDSTLKIQPAKLEDSAVYLCASSPGLSSYNEQFFGPGTRLTVL.

The chain links TRBV11-2 to TRBJ2-2; a weak D match, TRBD1 (5 bases). Trimming shortened V by 5 bases and J by 5 bases, and 15 bases separated the two germline ends. This CDR3 has 15 amino acids. From germline, CDR1 is SGHAT and CDR2 FQNNGV. The CDR3 region is CASSVTADLTGELFF. The CDR3, as DNA: TGTGCCAGCAGCGTGACAGCAGATTTAACCGGGGAGCTGTTTTTT.

Details on this clonotype: At one boundary the junction diverges from the germline segment, which might be a read error. The chain has TRBV12-3 or TRBV12-4 and TRBJ1-5; 7 bases are a match to TRBD1. This CDR3 has 14 residues. The DNA of the CDR3 is TGTGCCAGCAGAAGAACAGGGGAATATCAGCCCCAGTGTTTT. This sequence encodes CASRRTGEYQPQCF.

This clonotype was found a few times. The junction departs from the called germline gene at one end, perhaps through a read error. This chain links TRBV6-5 with TRBJ2-6; a weak D match, TRBD1 (6 bases). Looked up from germline, CDR1 is MNHEY and CDR2 is SVGAGI. CDR3 length: 17 amino acids. CDR3 residues: CVSSLVGASSGANVLTF. Written as DNA, the CDR3 is TGTGTCAGCAGTTTAGTGGGGGCCAGTTCTGGGGCCAACGTCCTGACTTTC.

Comment on this clonotype: A read error is possible here, since a much larger clone lies one base away. Because it lacks the conserved phenylalanine or tryptophan at the end, this CDR3 is likely a read error. The V call is TRBV5-4, the J call TRBJ1-3; D may be TRBD1 (6 bases). The CDR3 totals 14 residues. Trimming removed 0 bases at V and 8 bases at J, with 12 bases between. Germline V gene lookup returns CDR1 SGHNT and CDR2 YYREEE (reference sequence). As DNA, the CDR3 is TGTGCCAGCAGCTTGGCAGGGGCGCGAGACACCATATATATT. Its protein product is CASSLAGARDTIYI.

This clonotype was counted a few times. Germline is not matched at one junction end, which may reflect a read error. The chain recombines TRBV4-3 with TRBJ2-7; D may be TRBD1 (7 bases). The CDR3 has 15 residues. CDR1 LGHNA and CDR2 YSLEER come from the germline V gene. CDR3 residues: CASSQGHPGGYEQYF. CDR3 coding DNA: TGCGCCAGCAGCCAAGGTCATCCAGGGGGGTACGAGCAATATTTC.

Concerning this clonotype: A read error may account for a junction end that differs from germline. The CDR3 loop is CNVGLAGEETQYF. CDR3 nucleotides: TGCAACGTTGGATTGGCGGGCGAAGAGACCCAGTACTTC. V and J are TRBV29-1 and TRBJ2-5; TRBD2 might be the D (5 bases). The CDR3 runs to 13 residues. Germline values: CDR1 SQVTM, CDR2 ANQGSEA.

This CDR3 reads CASSSGLTGGTGELFF. The CDR3 DNA sequence: TGTGCCAGCAGCTCGGGACTAACGGGAGGAACCGGGGAGCTGTTTTTT. This rearrangement joins TRBV7-9 to TRBJ2-2; 7 positions match TRBD2. The junction had 10 bases not matched to a gene; V was cut back by 4 bases and J by 5 bases. The CDR3 loop spans 16 amino acids. CDR1 is SEHNR and CDR2 is FQNEAQ in the germline V gene (reference sequence).

Concerning this clonotype: No conserved phenylalanine or tryptophan is present at the end of the CDR3, so a read error is the likely explanation. The DNA is omitted, as the CDR3 cannot be located on it reliably, and the CDR3 follows TCRdb's listing. This rearrangement joins TRBV20-1 to TRBJ2-5; TRBD2 is taken as the D call from the table, unchecked against the DNA. The CDR3 is 15 amino acids long, termini counted. Germline assignment: CDR1 DFQATT and CDR2 SNEGSKA (reference sequence). CDR3 region: CSARDLRQAQETQYL.

About this clonotype: The CDR3 ends on some other residue instead of the conserved phenylalanine or tryptophan, so this is likely a read error. No DNA is shown, since the ends of the CDR3 on it are uncertain; the CDR3 is the one TCRdb lists. The rearrangement uses TRBV5-4 and TRBJ1-1; TRBD1, the table's D call, lacks a check against the DNA. Germline-derived CDR1 and CDR2 are SGHNT and YYREEE (reference sequence). Including both end residues, the CDR3 is 17 amino acids long. The CDR3 region is CASSADRQGRGDTEALL.

V gene TRBV5-4 combines with J gene TRBJ1-1; D perhaps matches TRBD1 (5 bases). This CDR3 is 13 amino acids long. In germline, CDR1 is SGHNT, CDR2 YYREEE (reference sequence). The CDR3, as DNA: TGTGGCATCAGCTTGGCGGGGGTGGCTGAAGCTTTCTTT. Amino acids: CGISLAGVAEAFF.

With regard to this clonotype: Since no conserved phenylalanine or tryptophan closes the CDR3, a read error is the likely cause. The J gene is TRBJ1-1, the V gene TRBV11-2, with TRBD1 identical over 7 bases. This CDR3 spans 14 amino acids. In germline, CDR1 is SGHAT, CDR2 FQNNGV. V lost 3 bases to trimming and J lost 3 bases; unmatched junction nucleotides: 4. The CDR3 nucleotides are TGTGCCAGCAGCTTCGGTCAGGGGGACACTGAAGCTTTCCTT. Encoded protein: CASSFGQGDTEAFL.

Turning to this clonotype: Just one base apart from a much larger clone, this may be a read error. The chain links TRBV29-1 to TRBJ1-5; perhaps TRBD1 as D (5 bases). The CDR3 is 13 residues long. The germline V gene has CDR1 SQVTM and CDR2 ANQGSEA. Here the CDR3 DNA reads TGCAACGTTGGGAGGGGCCCCAATCAGCCCCAGCATTTT. This encodes CNVGRGPNQPQHF.